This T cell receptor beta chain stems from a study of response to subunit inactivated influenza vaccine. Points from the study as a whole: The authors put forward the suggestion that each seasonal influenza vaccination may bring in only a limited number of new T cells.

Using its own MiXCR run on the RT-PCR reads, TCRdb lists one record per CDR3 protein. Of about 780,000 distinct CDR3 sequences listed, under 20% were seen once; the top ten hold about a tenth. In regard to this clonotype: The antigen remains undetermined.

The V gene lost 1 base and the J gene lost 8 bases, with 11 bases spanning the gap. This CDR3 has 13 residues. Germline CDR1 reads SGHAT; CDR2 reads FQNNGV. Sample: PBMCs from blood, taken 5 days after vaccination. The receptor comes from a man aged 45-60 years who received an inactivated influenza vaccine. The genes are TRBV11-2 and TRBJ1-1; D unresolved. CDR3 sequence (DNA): TGTGCCAGCAGCTTAGTAGGTAGGGTAGAAGCTTTCTTT. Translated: CASSLVGRVEAFF.